This is a list of T cell receptor beta chains from one sample in a study of blood T cell repertoires in COVID-19. Assay used: immunoSEQ multiplex PCR; TCRdb lists only in-frame clones, some missing. The sample shows about 260,000 clones, approximately 84% of them seen only once. The sample comprised peripheral blood. The receptors originated from a woman older than 75 with acute or convalescent COVID-19. Both conserved end residues are part of each CDR3. The D gene is left open where the match is weak. Clone size is given for some rows only: seen once, a few or many times, or a class if the clone is expanded.

abundance,v_gene,j_gene,d_gene,CDR3aa,CDR3nt
once,TRBV6-2/TRBV6-3,TRBJ2-5,NA,CASSYQAFGTQYF,TGTGCCAGCAGTTACCAAGCCTTTGGGACCCAGTACTTC
NA,TRBV19,TRBJ2-2,TRBD2,CASSKSSGGNTGELFF,TGTGCCAGTAGTAAATCTAGCGGGGGGAACACCGGGGAGCTGTTTTTT
NA,TRBV5-8,TRBJ1-5,NA,CASSLFLQGNQPQHF,TGTGCCAGCAGCTTGTTTCTTCAGGGAAATCAGCCCCAGCATTTT
NA,TRBV4-3,TRBJ1-3,NA,CASSQVLNRVSGNTIYF,TGCGCCAGCAGCCAAGTTTTGAACAGGGTTTCTGGAAACACCATATATTTT
NA,TRBV18,TRBJ1-2,TRBD1,CASSPPAGGSYGYTF,TGTGCCAGCTCACCACCGGCAGGGGGCAGCTATGGCTACACCTTC
NA,TRBV7-2,TRBJ2-5,NA,CASSSGRGWETQYF,TGTGCCAGCAGCTCGGGCAGGGGATGGGAGACCCAGTACTTC
NA,TRBV12-5,TRBJ2-7,TRBD1,CASGRQGSPLYEQYF,TGTGCTAGTGGCCGACAGGGTTCCCCACTCTACGAGCAGTACTTC
NA,TRBV19,TRBJ1-6,NA,CASSTLHEEPLHF,TGTGCCAGTAGTACCCTCCACGAGGAACCCCTCCACTTT
NA,TRBV5-1,TRBJ2-3,NA,CASSLHDGDTQYF,TGCGCCAGCAGCTTGCACGACGGGGATACGCAGTATTTT
NA,TRBV10-3,TRBJ2-7,NA,CAISERQDSYEQYF,TGTGCCATCAGTGAGAGACAGGACTCCTACGAGCAGTACTTC
NA,TRBV7-6,TRBJ2-2,TRBD2,CASSLPSGGTGELFF,TGTGCCAGCAGCTTACCTAGCGGGGGCACCGGGGAGCTGTTTTTT
NA,TRBV4-2,TRBJ2-7,TRBD1,CASRGQDAGYEQYF,TGTGCCAGCAGGGGACAGGACGCAGGCTACGAGCAGTACTTC
NA,TRBV28,TRBJ1-1,NA,CASSLKHLGAFF,TGTGCCAGCAGTTTAAAGCACCTCGGGGCTTTCTTT
NA,TRBV6-5,TRBJ1-1,TRBD1,CAILDRGAEAFF,TGTGCCATCCTAGACAGGGGGGCTGAAGCTTTCTTT
NA,TRBV29-1,TRBJ2-3,NA,CSVEGRGRADTQYF,TGCAGCGTTGAAGGGAGGGGGCGGGCAGATACGCAGTATTTT
NA,TRBV7-9,TRBJ2-7,TRBD2,CASSPGLVYEQYF,TGTGCCAGCAGCCCCGGACTAGTCTACGAGCAGTACTTC
NA,TRBV5-1,TRBJ2-1,TRBD2,CASSLGPAGDFGDEQFF,TGCGCCAGCAGCTTGGGCCCAGCGGGAGACTTTGGCGATGAGCAGTTCTTC
NA,TRBV7-8,TRBJ2-1,TRBD2,CASSHKQGLVGNEQFF,TGTGCCAGCAGCCACAAGCAGGGACTAGTGGGCAATGAGCAGTTCTTC
NA,TRBV6-4,TRBJ2-3,TRBD1,CASTPTGRSDTQYF,TGTGCCAGTACACCGACAGGGAGATCAGATACGCAGTATTTT
once,TRBV2,TRBJ1-1,NA,CASSEGEGRNTEAFF,TGTGCCAGCAGTGAAGGGGAGGGGAGGAACACTGAAGCTTTCTTT
NA,TRBV21-1,TRBJ2-7,NA,CASSSRASARYEQYF,TGTGCCAGCAGCTCCCGGGCTAGCGCCCGATACGAGCAGTACTTC
NA,TRBV3-1/TRBV3-2,TRBJ2-7,TRBD1,CASSHLGQGASEQYF,TGTGCCAGCAGCCACCTGGGACAGGGGGCTTCCGAGCAGTACTTC
NA,TRBV15,TRBJ1-4,NA,CATSSGGGDEKLFF,TGTGCCACCAGCTCCGGGGGGGGAGATGAAAAACTGTTTTTT
NA,TRBV9,TRBJ1-2,NA,CASSVVGGYGYTF,TGTGCCAGCAGCGTAGTAGGGGGCTATGGCTACACCTTC
NA,TRBV3-1/TRBV3-2,TRBJ1-6,TRBD1,CASSRYVRTGSGSPLHF,TGTGCCAGCAGCCGCTACGTTAGGACAGGGTCAGGATCACCCCTCCACTTT
NA,TRBV21-1,TRBJ1-1,NA,CASRNRQGKTEAFF,TGTGCCAGCCGTAATCGACAGGGGAAGACTGAAGCTTTCTTT
few,TRBV4-1,TRBJ2-1,TRBD2,CASSRRTSGVYNEQFF,TGCGCCAGCAGCCGTCGGACTAGCGGGGTATACAATGAGCAGTTCTTC
NA,TRBV5-1,TRBJ1-6,TRBD1,CASSLGTVPVNSPLHF,TGCGCCAGCAGCTTAGGGACAGTCCCTGTAAATTCACCCCTCCACTTT
NA,TRBV3-1/TRBV3-2,TRBJ2-5,TRBD2,CASMPGLAGAETQYF,TGTGCCAGCATGCCGGGACTAGCGGGAGCAGAGACCCAGTACTTC
NA,TRBV4-2,TRBJ2-7,TRBD1,CASSQGPTGTSYEQYF,TGTGCCAGCAGCCAAGGTCCGACAGGGACCTCCTACGAGCAGTACTTC
NA,TRBV11-2,TRBJ2-7,TRBD2,CASSPTSGAYEQYF,TGTGCCAGCAGTCCCACTAGCGGGGCTTACGAGCAGTACTTC
NA,TRBV11-2,TRBJ2-1,TRBD2,CASSLGLAGGWSYNEQFF,TGTGCCAGCAGCCTCGGACTAGCGGGAGGTTGGTCCTACAATGAGCAGTTCTTC
NA,TRBV19,TRBJ1-4,NA,CASSSRGGNSATNEKLFF,TGTGCCAGTAGTTCCCGTGGGGGGAATTCGGCAACTAATGAAAAACTGTTTTTT
NA,TRBV2,TRBJ2-7,NA,CARSSGGKRNEQYF,TGTGCCCGCAGCAGTGGGGGCAAGAGGAACGAGCAGTACTTC
NA,TRBV7-2,TRBJ2-5,TRBD1,CASSIWTGQETQYF,TGTGCCAGCAGCATCTGGACAGGGCAAGAGACCCAGTACTTC
once,TRBV9,TRBJ1-3,TRBD1,CASSVQTGTGNTIYF,TGTGCCAGCAGCGTCCAGACAGGGACTGGAAACACCATATATTTT
NA,TRBV12-3/TRBV12-4,TRBJ1-1,NA,CASSSQGLSAFF,TGTGCCAGCAGCTCGCAGGGTTTGAGTGCTTTCTTT
NA,TRBV15,TRBJ2-1,TRBD2,CATSPWNQLARQTNEQFF,TGTGCCACCAGCCCTTGGAATCAACTAGCGCGGCAAACCAATGAGCAGTTCTTC
NA,TRBV7-2,TRBJ2-2,NA,CASRTGQRTGELFF,TGTGCCAGCAGGACAGGACAGCGCACCGGGGAGCTGTTTTTT
NA,TRBV28,TRBJ1-5,TRBD1,CASSSPTGEGNQPQHF,TGTGCCAGCAGCTCACCGACAGGGGAGGGCAATCAGCCCCAGCATTTT
NA,TRBV19,TRBJ1-5,TRBD1,CASSIGTEHQPQHF,TGTGCCAGTAGTATCGGGACAGAGCATCAGCCCCAGCATTTT
NA,TRBV28,TRBJ1-5,NA,CASREGGAGEVNQPQHF,TGTGCCAGCAGAGAGGGGGGGGCAGGGGAGGTTAATCAGCCCCAGCATTTT
few,TRBV18,TRBJ2-7,TRBD1,CASSRQGKTYEQYF,TGTGCCAGCTCTAGACAGGGTAAAACCTACGAGCAGTACTTC
NA,TRBV9,TRBJ2-2,TRBD1,CASSPSTGRRTGELFF,TGTGCCAGCAGCCCATCGACAGGGAGAAGGACCGGGGAGCTGTTTTTT
NA,TRBV5-3,TRBJ2-7,TRBD2,CARSLGLAGGFTYEQYF,TGTGCCAGAAGCTTGGGTCTAGCGGGAGGGTTTACCTACGAGCAGTACTTC
NA,TRBV7-2,TRBJ1-3,TRBD1,CASSLAQGGNSGNTIYF,TGTGCCAGCAGCTTAGCACAGGGGGGCAACTCTGGAAACACCATATATTTT
NA,TRBV18,TRBJ2-2,NA,CASSPLDTGELFF,TGTGCCAGCTCACCGCTAGACACCGGGGAGCTGTTTTTT
NA,TRBV15,TRBJ1-4,NA,CATSGDTIMRKLFF,TGTGCCACCAGCGGGGACACTATAATGAGAAAACTGTTTTTT
NA,TRBV28,TRBJ2-2,TRBD2,CASSLLGLAGKFGELFF,TGTGCCAGCAGTCTCTTAGGACTAGCGGGAAAGTTCGGGGAGCTGTTTTTT
NA,TRBV10-3,TRBJ1-5,NA,CAISDKAGQPQHF,TGTGCCATCAGTGATAAGGCAGGTCAGCCCCAGCATTTT
NA,TRBV5-6,TRBJ1-2,NA,CASRGGPSYGYTF,TGTGCCAGCAGAGGGGGACCGAGCTATGGCTACACCTTC
NA,TRBV7-2,TRBJ1-4,NA,CASSPRGGGTNEKLFF,TGTGCCAGCAGCCCAAGGGGTGGAGGGACTAATGAAAAACTGTTTTTT
NA,TRBV7-2,TRBJ2-5,TRBD2,CASSFRRGGGETQYF,TGTGCCAGCAGCTTCCGGCGGGGGGGCGGAGAGACCCAGTACTTC
once,TRBV28,TRBJ2-1,NA,CASSSSGTGGNEQFF,TGTGCCAGCAGTTCTAGCGGGACAGGTGGGAATGAGCAGTTCTTC
NA,TRBV3-1/TRBV3-2,TRBJ2-5,TRBD1,CASSPYSDRDKEETQYF,TGTGCCAGCAGCCCATATTCCGACAGGGATAAAGAAGAGACCCAGTACTTC